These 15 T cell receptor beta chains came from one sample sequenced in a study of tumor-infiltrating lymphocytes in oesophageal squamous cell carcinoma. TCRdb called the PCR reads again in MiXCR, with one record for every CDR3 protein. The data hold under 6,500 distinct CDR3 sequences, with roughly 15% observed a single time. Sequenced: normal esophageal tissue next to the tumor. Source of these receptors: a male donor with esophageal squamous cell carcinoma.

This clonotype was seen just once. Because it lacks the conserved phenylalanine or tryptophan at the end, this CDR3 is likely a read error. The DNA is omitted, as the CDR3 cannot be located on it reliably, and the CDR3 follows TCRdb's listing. The CDR3 is CASSLTLS. V and J are TRBV7-3 and TRBJ2-6. The CDR3 totals 8 residues, both ends included. The germline gives CDR1 SGHTA, CDR2 FQGTGA.

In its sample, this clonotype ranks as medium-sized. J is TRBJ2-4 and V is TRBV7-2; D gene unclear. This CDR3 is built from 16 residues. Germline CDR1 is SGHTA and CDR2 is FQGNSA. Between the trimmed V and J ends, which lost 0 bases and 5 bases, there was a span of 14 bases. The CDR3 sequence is CASSLAGLPPQNIQYF. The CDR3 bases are TGTGCCAGCAGCTTAGCGGGCCTCCCCCCTCAAAACATTCAGTACTTC.

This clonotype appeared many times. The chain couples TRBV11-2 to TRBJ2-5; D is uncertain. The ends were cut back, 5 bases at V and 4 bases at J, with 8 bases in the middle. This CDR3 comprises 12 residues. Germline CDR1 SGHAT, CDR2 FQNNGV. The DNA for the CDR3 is TGTGCCAGCAGCCTTCCGGGAGAGACCCAGTACTTC. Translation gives CASSLPGETQYF.

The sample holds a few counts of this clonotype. CDR3 DNA: TGTGCCAGCAGCCTCACAGGGTCTCAGCCCCAGCATTTT. As protein: CASSLTGSQPQHF. The chain combines TRBV6-1 with TRBJ1-5, with a weak D call TRBD1 (6 bases). Trimming shortened V by 6 bases and J by 6 bases, and 12 bases separated the two germline ends. Per germline, CDR1 MNHNS and CDR2 SASEGT. This CDR3 has 13 residues.

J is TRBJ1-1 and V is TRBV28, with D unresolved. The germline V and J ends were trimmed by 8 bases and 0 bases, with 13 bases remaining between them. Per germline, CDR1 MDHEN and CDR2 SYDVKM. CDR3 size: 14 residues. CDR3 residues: CASRRSRMNTEAFF. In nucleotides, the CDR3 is TGTGCCAGCCGCCGATCCAGGATGAACACTGAAGCTTTCTTT.

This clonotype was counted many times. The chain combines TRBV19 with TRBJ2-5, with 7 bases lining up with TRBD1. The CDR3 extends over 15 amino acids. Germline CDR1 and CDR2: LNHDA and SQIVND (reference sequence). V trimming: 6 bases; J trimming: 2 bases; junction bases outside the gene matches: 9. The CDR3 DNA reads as TGTGCCAGTAGCAGAGGACAGGACCTACAAGAGACCCAGTACTTC. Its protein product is CASSRGQDLQETQYF.

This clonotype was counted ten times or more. CDR3 region: CASRRGQHGSSRGAKNIQYF. The CDR3 nucleotides are TGTGCCAGCAGGAGAGGCCAACACGGATCCTCCCGAGGGGCCAAAAACATTCAGTACTTC. The genes are TRBV6-1 and TRBJ2-4, with D perhaps matching TRBD2 (5 bases). Deletions cut 6 bases from V and 1 base from J, with 28 bases between. This CDR3 is 20 amino acids long. The germline gives CDR1 MNHNS, CDR2 SASEGT.

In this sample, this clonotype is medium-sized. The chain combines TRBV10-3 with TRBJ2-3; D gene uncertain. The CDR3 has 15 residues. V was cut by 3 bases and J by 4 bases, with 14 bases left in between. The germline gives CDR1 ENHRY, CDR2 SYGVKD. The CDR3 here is CAISDPVGRADTQYF. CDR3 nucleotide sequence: TGTGCCATCAGTGACCCTGTGGGAAGGGCAGATACGCAGTATTTT.

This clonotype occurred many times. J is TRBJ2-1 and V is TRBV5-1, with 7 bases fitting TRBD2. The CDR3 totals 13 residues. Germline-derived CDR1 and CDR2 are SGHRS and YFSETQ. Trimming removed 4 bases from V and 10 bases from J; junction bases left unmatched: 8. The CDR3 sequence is CASSVDPAGEQFF. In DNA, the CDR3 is TGCGCCAGCAGCGTTGATCCAGCGGGGGAGCAGTTCTTC.

The CDR3 sequence is CASSQFIRGPASTDTQYF. The DNA for the CDR3 is TGCGCCAGCAGCCAATTTATTAGGGGACCAGCAAGCACAGATACGCAGTATTTT. This sequence joins TRBV4-1 and TRBJ2-3, with D perhaps being TRBD1 or TRBD2 (5 bases each). The CDR3 is made up of 18 amino acids. V was pared by 2 bases and J by 0 bases, with 18 bases between. CDR1 and CDR2 from the germline V gene are MGHRA and YSYEKL.

This CDR3 reads CASSTAYMSYEQYF. The CDR3 nucleotides are TGTGCCAGTTCAACAGCATATATGTCCTACGAGCAGTACTTC. The V and J genes are TRBV19 and TRBJ2-7; D remains unclear. The V end lost 8 bases, the J end lost 1 base, and 15 bases lay between the germline ends. Germline CDR1 LNHDA, CDR2 SQIVND (reference sequence). The CDR3 contains 14 residues.

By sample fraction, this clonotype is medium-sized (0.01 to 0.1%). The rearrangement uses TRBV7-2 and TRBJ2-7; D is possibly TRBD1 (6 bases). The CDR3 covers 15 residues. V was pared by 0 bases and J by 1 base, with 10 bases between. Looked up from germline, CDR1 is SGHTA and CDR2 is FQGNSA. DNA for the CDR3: TGTGCCAGCAGCTTAGCGCCCAGGGGTTCCTACGAGCAGTACTTC. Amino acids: CASSLAPRGSYEQYF.

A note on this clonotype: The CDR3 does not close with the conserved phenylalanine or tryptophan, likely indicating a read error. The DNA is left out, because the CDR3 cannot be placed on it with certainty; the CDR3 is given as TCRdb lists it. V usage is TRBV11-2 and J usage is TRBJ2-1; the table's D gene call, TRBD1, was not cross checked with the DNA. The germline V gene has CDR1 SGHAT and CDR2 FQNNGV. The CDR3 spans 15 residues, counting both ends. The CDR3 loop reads CASSLGGQNGYTFGS.

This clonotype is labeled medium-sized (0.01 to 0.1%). In DNA form, the CDR3 reads TGTGCCAGCAGCTTAGGGGTGCAGACGTCCTATGGCTACACCTTC. Amino acid sequence: CASSLGVQTSYGYTF. The chain uses TRBV7-2 and TRBJ1-2; the D is unclear. CDR3 length: 15 residues. With 1 base removed from V and 4 bases from J, the gap between germline ends came to 13 bases. Germline V lookup: CDR1 SGHTA, CDR2 FQGNSA.

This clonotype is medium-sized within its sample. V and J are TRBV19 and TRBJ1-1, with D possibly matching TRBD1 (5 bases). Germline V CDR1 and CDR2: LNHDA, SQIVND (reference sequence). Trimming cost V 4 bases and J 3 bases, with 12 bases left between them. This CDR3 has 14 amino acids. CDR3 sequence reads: CASSTDLGDTEAFF. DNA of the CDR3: TGTGCCAGTAGTACCGACCTGGGGGACACTGAAGCTTTCTTT.